Shown below are 21 T cell receptor beta chains from a single sample sequenced in a study of Graves' ophthalmopathy and Graves' hyperthyroidism. Beta-chain TCR CDR3 regions were amplified from RNA transcripts. The first round was an RT-PCR with HTBI primers, and the second round was a multiplex PCR. Using its own MiXCR run on the multiplex PCR reads, TCRdb lists one record per CDR3 protein. Among about 400,000 distinct CDR3 sequences, roughly 21% were seen once, and the ten largest hold around 3.1%. Sequenced: peripheral blood. The receptors derive from a woman between 18 and 30 years old with stable Graves' hyperthyroidism.

This chain links TRBV20-1 with TRBJ1-1; D unclear. V was pared by 2 bases and J by 1 base, with 14 bases between. Germline loops: CDR1 DFQATT, CDR2 SNEGSKA (reference sequence). The CDR3 is 15 residues long. In nucleotides, the CDR3 is TGCAGTGCTAGATACACTCTCACCAGGAACACTGAAGCTTTCTTT. Protein: CSARYTLTRNTEAFF.

This clonotype was observed at least ten times. This rearrangement joins TRBV24-1 to TRBJ2-2, with a tentative D call TRBD2 (5 bases). This CDR3 region has 15 residues. Trimming stripped 3 bases from V and 3 bases from J, with 10 bases between. Germline lookup yields CDR1 KGHDR and CDR2 SFDVKD. CDR3 loop: CATSDGGRDTGELFF. DNA of the CDR3: TGTGCCACCAGTGATGGAGGAAGGGACACCGGGGAGCTGTTTTTT.

This clonotype occurred a few times. The chain joins TRBV5-1 to TRBJ2-2; D might be TRBD1 (6 bases). The CDR3 covers 16 residues. The germline CDR1 and CDR2 sequences are SGHRS and YFSETQ. Trimming cost V 4 bases and J 1 base, with 14 bases left between them. The CDR3, as DNA: TGCGCCAGCAGCCCCGGGACATCTCAGAACACCGGGGAGCTGTTTTTT. Amino acids: CASSPGTSQNTGELFF.

This clonotype was seen ten or more times. The J gene is TRBJ1-2, the V gene TRBV12-3 or TRBV12-4, with D possibly matching TRBD1 (5 bases). Trimming shortened V by 3 bases and J by 7 bases, and 9 bases separated the two germline ends. The CDR3 covers 12 residues. CDR3 region: CASSFQGAGYTF. The DNA of the CDR3 is TGTGCCAGCAGTTTCCAAGGGGCTGGCTACACCTTC.

This clonotype was recorded at least ten times. The chain joins TRBV29-1 to TRBJ2-7, with TRBD2 matching over 14 bases. CDR3 size: 14 residues. V was pared by 4 bases and J by 6 bases, with 5 bases of the junction left unmatched. Per the germline V gene, CDR1 is SQVTM and CDR2 is ANQGSEA. The CDR3 nucleotides read TGCAGCGTTGCCGGGACTAGCGGGAGTGGCGAGCAGTACTTC. It yields the protein CSVAGTSGSGEQYF.

This clonotype was observed many times. The chain joins TRBV12-3 or TRBV12-4 to TRBJ2-2; TRBD2 is a possible D gene (5 bases). This CDR3 has 16 residues. The ends were cut back, 3 bases at V and 2 bases at J, with 13 bases in the middle. This CDR3 reads CASSFGNWTNTGELFF. The CDR3 DNA reads TGTGCCAGCAGTTTTGGAAATTGGACTAACACCGGGGAGCTGTTTTTT.

This clonotype was seen repeatedly, ten times or more. The chain employs TRBV6-1 and TRBJ2-4; D call uncertain. CDR3 length equals 15 residues. Between the trimmed V and J ends, which lost 6 bases and 5 bases, there was a span of 17 bases. CDR1 is MNHNS and CDR2 is SASEGT in the germline V gene. In DNA, the CDR3 is TGTGCCAGCAGAGATTTTCGGCTACCCCAAAACATTCAGTACTTC. It is translated as CASRDFRLPQNIQYF.

This clonotype has at least ten counts. The chain recombines TRBV28 with TRBJ2-7; 7 bases match TRBD1. The V segment lost 6 bases and the J segment 9 bases; nucleotides outside the gene matches: 14. CDR3 length: 14 amino acids. The germline V gene has CDR1 MDHEN and CDR2 SYDVKM. CDR3 amino acids: CASRLSGQLRRQYF. DNA for the CDR3: TGTGCCAGCAGACTCTCGGGACAGTTGAGAAGGCAGTACTTC. The full variable domain, in which reference TRBV28 and TRBJ2-7 provide the parts outside the CDR3, is DVKVTQSSRYLVKRTGEKVFLECVQDMDHENMFWYRQDPGLGLRLIYFSYDVKMKEKGDIPEGYSVSREKKERFSLILESASTNQTSMYLCASRLSGQLRRQYFGPGTRLTVT.

This clonotype was observed many times. The V and J genes are TRBV29-1 and TRBJ1-1; a weak D match, TRBD1 (6 bases). V was pared by 6 bases and J by 2 bases, with 16 bases between. CDR1 is SQVTM and CDR2 is ANQGSEA in the germline V gene. CDR3 length equals 14 residues. The CDR3, as DNA: TGCAGCGTCTTTGTCCAGGGGCTAAACACTGAAGCTTTCTTT. Translating it yields CSVFVQGLNTEAFF.

This clonotype was recorded many times. The rearrangement joins TRBV10-3 to TRBJ2-2, with no clear D. Germline CDR1 and CDR2: ENHRY and SYGVKD. The CDR3 extends over 13 amino acids. The V end was cut by 7 bases, the J end by 8 bases, with 14 bases between. The CDR3 reads CAINPSGEGELFF. The CDR3 coding sequence is TGTGCCATCAACCCGTCTGGGGAAGGGGAGCTGTTTTTT.

In this sample, this clonotype turned up many times. V is TRBV11-2 and J is TRBJ1-2; no firm D call. This CDR3 comprises 14 residues. V was shortened by 1 base and J by 4 bases, with 10 bases between the two germline ends. CDR1 and CDR2 (germline): SGHAT, FQNNGV. CDR3 nucleotide sequence: TGTGCCAGCAGCTTAGGGCTTCTCGGCTATGGCTACACCTTC. As protein: CASSLGLLGYGYTF.

The sample holds many counts of this clonotype. The chain couples TRBV4-3 to TRBJ1-5; TRBD1 aligns across 8 bases. V gave up 3 bases and J gave up 3 bases; unmatched junction bases: 4. Germline V CDR1 and CDR2: LGHNA, YSLEER. This CDR3 is built from 15 residues. The CDR3 loop reads CASSHRTGTNQPQHF. The CDR3 region has the DNA TGCGCCAGCAGCCACAGGACAGGGACCAATCAGCCCCAGCATTTT.

The table lists this clonotype with many counts. This sequence joins TRBV20-1 and TRBJ2-7; D is perhaps TRBD2 (6 bases). This CDR3 is 13 amino acids long. The V and J ends lost 2 bases and 0 bases respectively, with 8 bases between them. Germline assignment: CDR1 DFQATT and CDR2 SNEGSKA (reference sequence). The CDR3 DNA reads TGCAGTGCTAGATTGACTAGCTCCTACGAGCAGTACTTC. This codes for CSARLTSSYEQYF.

This clonotype was seen many times. The chain couples TRBV20-1 to TRBJ2-2; weak D call: TRBD2 (6 bases). The CDR3 has 15 amino acids. Germline V gene sequence: CDR1 DFQATT, CDR2 SNEGSKA (reference sequence). The V gene lost 1 base and the J gene lost 3 bases, with 12 bases spanning the gap. CDR3 protein: CSARVGGRDTGELFF. The CDR3 region has the DNA TGCAGTGCTAGAGTAGGAGGGCGGGACACCGGGGAGCTGTTTTTT.

There are many counts of this clonotype. The CDR3 DNA follows: TGTGCCAGCAGTGAATACGCTGATGGCTACACCTTC. Translation: CASSEYADGYTF. The J gene is TRBJ1-2, the V gene TRBV25-1; D gene unclear. The CDR3 extends over 12 amino acids. Germline-derived CDR1 and CDR2 are MGHDK and SYGVNS. V was shortened by 0 bases and J by 6 bases, with 5 bases between the two germline ends.

This sequence joins TRBV14 and TRBJ2-7; 9 bases map to TRBD1. The ends lost 7 bases at V and 2 bases at J; junction bases unmatched: 9. This CDR3 spans 15 amino acids. CDR1 and CDR2 (germline): SGHDN, FVKESK. The DNA for the CDR3 is TGTGCCAGCACCCGGGCCGGGACAGGGCCCTACGAGCAGTACTTC. Protein: CASTRAGTGPYEQYF.

This clonotype occurred many times. The chain links TRBV7-2 to TRBJ1-1; no firm D call. The CDR3 spans 15 residues. Trimming left V 5 bases short and J 4 bases short, with 17 bases between. The germline gives CDR1 SGHTA, CDR2 FQGNSA. CDR3 sequence (DNA): TGTGCCAGCAGCCACCGCTTTGGGTTGGGCACTGAAGCTTTCTTT. It specifies CASSHRFGLGTEAFF.

This clonotype was observed at least ten times. The rearrangement links TRBV10-2 to TRBJ2-7, with 7 bases fitting TRBD1. The CDR3 runs 16 residues. CDR1 and CDR2 from the germline V gene are WSHSY and SAAADI. The junction had 11 bases not matched to a gene; V was cut back by 6 bases and J by 0 bases. The CDR3 DNA reads as TGCGCCAGCAGCGACGATGACAGGGTATACTCCTACGAGCAGTACTTC. This sequence encodes CASSDDDRVYSYEQYF.

This clonotype was recorded many times. The chain couples TRBV20-1 to TRBJ2-5, with 10 nucleotides matching TRBD1. V lost 5 bases to trimming and J lost 3 bases; unmatched junction nucleotides: 3. The CDR3 contains 13 residues. Germline V gene data show CDR1 as DFQATT and CDR2 as SNEGSKA (reference sequence). CDR3: CSAFGQGEETQYF. The CDR3 DNA reads TGCAGTGCTTTTGGACAGGGGGAAGAGACCCAGTACTTC.

This clonotype came up many times. This rearrangement joins TRBV25-1 to TRBJ1-5, with D possibly being TRBD1 (6 bases). Germline lookup yields CDR1 MGHDK and CDR2 SYGVNS. Deletions cut 1 base from V and 2 bases from J, with 18 bases between. The CDR3 sequence is 18 residues long. The CDR3: CASSESGAGDQGNQPQHF. The CDR3, as DNA: TGTGCCAGCAGTGAATCGGGCGCAGGGGACCAGGGCAATCAGCCCCAGCATTTT.

This clonotype has a count of ten or more. The chain links TRBV25-1 to TRBJ2-2; 7 positions agree with TRBD2. CDR3 length: 15 amino acids. From germline, CDR1 is MGHDK and CDR2 SYGVNS. J gave up 4 bases and V 3 bases, and 5 bases lay outside the gene matches. The CDR3 sequence: CASSEARGGTGELFF. The CDR3 bases are TGTGCCAGCAGTGAGGCCCGCGGGGGCACCGGGGAGCTGTTTTTT.